This TCR beta chain originates from a study of T cell changes during pregnancy in multiple sclerosis. Sequencing was performed with immunoSEQ multiplex PCR; in TCRdb, only in-frame clones are kept and a portion is missing. In the table there are around 71,000 clones, more than 80% of which are singletons. The CDR3 is 13 residues long. The junction had 8 bases not matched to a gene; V was cut back by 6 bases and J by 7 bases. Germline values: CDR1 SGDLS, CDR2 YYNGEE. The rearrangement links TRBV9 to TRBJ1-1; TRBD1 aligns across 8 bases. The specimen was peripheral blood, collected in the third trimester of pregnancy. The clonotype originates from a female donor with multiple sclerosis, enrolled in a pregnancy study. CDR3 nucleotide sequence: TGTGCCAGCAATCCCCCAGGGGGCCGTGAAGCTTTCTTT. This encodes CASNPPGGREAFF.